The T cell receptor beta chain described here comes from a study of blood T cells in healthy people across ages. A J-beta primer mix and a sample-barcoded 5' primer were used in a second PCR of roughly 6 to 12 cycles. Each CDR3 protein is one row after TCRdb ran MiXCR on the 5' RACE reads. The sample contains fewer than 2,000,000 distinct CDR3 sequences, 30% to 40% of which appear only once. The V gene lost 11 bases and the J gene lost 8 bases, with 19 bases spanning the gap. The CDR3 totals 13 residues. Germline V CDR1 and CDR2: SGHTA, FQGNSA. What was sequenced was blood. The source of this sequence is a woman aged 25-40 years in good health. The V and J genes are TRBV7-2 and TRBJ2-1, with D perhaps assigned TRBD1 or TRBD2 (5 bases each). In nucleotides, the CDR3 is TGTGCCTCTTCCGGGACGTTCGGCGATGAGCAGTTCTTC. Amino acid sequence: CASSGTFGDEQFF.